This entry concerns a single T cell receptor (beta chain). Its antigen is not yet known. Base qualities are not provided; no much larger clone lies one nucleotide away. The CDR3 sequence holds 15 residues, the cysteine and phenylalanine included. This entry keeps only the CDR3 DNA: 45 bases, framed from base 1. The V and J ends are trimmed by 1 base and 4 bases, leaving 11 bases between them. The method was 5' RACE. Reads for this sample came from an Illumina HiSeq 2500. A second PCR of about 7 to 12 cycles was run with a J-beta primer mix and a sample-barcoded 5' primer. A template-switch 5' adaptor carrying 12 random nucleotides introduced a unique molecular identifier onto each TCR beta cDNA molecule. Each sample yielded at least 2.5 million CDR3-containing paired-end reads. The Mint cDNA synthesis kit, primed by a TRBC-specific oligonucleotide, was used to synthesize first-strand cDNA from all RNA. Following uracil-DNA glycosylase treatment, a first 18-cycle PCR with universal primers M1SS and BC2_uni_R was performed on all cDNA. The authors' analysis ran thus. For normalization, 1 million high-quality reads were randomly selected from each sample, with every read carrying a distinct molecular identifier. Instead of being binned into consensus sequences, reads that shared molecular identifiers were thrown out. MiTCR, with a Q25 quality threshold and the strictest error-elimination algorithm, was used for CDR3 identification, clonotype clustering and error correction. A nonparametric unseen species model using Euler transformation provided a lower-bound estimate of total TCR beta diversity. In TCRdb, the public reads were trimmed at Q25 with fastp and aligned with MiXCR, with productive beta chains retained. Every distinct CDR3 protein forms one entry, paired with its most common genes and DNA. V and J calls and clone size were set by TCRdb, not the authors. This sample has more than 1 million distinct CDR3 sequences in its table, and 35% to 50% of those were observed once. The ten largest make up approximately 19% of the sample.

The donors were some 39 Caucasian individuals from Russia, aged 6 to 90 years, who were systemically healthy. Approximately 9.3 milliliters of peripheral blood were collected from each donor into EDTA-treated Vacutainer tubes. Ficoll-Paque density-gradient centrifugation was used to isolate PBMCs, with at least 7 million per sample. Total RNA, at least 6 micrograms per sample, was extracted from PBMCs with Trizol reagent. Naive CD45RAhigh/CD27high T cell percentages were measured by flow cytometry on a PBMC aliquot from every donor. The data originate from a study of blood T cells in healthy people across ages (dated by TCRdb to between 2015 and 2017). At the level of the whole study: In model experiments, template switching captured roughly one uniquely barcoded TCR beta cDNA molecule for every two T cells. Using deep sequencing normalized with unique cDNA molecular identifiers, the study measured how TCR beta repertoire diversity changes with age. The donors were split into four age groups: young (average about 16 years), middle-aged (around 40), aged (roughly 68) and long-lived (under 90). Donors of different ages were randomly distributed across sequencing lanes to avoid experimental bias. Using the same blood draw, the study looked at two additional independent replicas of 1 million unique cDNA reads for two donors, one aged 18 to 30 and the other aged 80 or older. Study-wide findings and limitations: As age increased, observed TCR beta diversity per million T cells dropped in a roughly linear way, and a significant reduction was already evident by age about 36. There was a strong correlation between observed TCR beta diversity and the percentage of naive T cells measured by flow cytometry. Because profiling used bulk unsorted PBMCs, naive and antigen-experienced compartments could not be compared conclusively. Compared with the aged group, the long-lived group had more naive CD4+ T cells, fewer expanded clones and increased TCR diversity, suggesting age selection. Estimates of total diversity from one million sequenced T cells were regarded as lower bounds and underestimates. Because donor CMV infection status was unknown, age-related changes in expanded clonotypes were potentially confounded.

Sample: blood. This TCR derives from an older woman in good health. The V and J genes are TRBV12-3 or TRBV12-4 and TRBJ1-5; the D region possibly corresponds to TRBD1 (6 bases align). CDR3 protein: CASSLEPGTNQPQHF. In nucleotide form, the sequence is TGTGCCAGCAGTTTAGAACCCGGGACAAATCAGCCCCAGCATTTT.